A single sample is the source of the 25 T cell receptor beta chains below, sequenced in a study of CD8 T cells in ankylosing spondylitis. TCRdb re-called the 5' RACE reads with MiXCR, one entry per CDR3 protein. The table lists 50,000 to 60,000 distinct CDR3 sequences, 6.5% to 9% of them singletons, with over 7% in the top ten. Sequenced: blood, either unsorted or a sorted T cell fraction (not recorded which). The receptors derive from a female donor with ankylosing spondylitis or in good health (not recorded which).

The chain employs TRBV6-4 and TRBJ2-3, with TRBD1 identical over 7 bases. The CDR3 runs 14 residues. Germline lookup yields CDR1 MRHNA and CDR2 SNTAGT. The trim removed 6 bases at V and 3 bases at J, leaving 6 bases unmatched. In DNA form, the CDR3 reads TGTGCCAGCAGGACAGGGTGGGGGACAGATACGCAGTATTTT. Translating gives CASRTGWGTDTQYF.

This clonotype was counted at least ten times. The rearrangement uses TRBV28 and TRBJ2-7; 9 nucleotides align to TRBD1. Germline loops: CDR1 MDHEN, CDR2 SYDVKM. This CDR3 spans 14 amino acids. Unmatched junction bases numbered 8, after V lost 6 bases and J lost 5 bases. The CDR3 loop is CASSLGTGMHEQYV. In nucleotides, the CDR3 is TGTGCCAGCAGCCTCGGGACAGGGATGCACGAGCAGTACGTC.

This clonotype was seen many times. The DNA of the CDR3 is TGTGCCAGTATGTCAGGGGGAGGTGAAAAACTGTTTTTT. Amino acids: CASMSGGGEKLFF. The chain employs TRBV19 and TRBJ1-4, with 7 bases matching TRBD1. This CDR3 is built from 13 residues. With 7 bases clipped from V and 7 bases from J, the junction kept 6 bases outside the gene matches. Germline values: CDR1 LNHDA, CDR2 SQIVND (reference sequence).

The chain links TRBV2 to TRBJ2-1; 7 positions match TRBD2. The CDR3 length is 15 residues. V lost 7 bases and J lost 1; bases outside the gene matches: 7. Germline V gives CDR1 SNHLY, CDR2 FYNNEI. CDR3 in amino acids: CASIPPSGSYNEQFF. The CDR3 DNA reads as TGTGCCAGCATTCCCCCTAGCGGATCCTACAATGAGCAGTTCTTC.

This clonotype was detected ten times or more. V is TRBV10-3 and J is TRBJ2-3, with 12 bases aligning to TRBD2. Germline values: CDR1 ENHRY, CDR2 SYGVKD. Losses at the gene ends were 5 bases for V and 3 bases for J; bases not matched to a gene: 3. CDR3 size: 15 residues. Here the CDR3 DNA reads TGTGCCATCAGTCGGACTAGCGGGACGACAGATACGCAGTATTTT. It encodes CAISRTSGTTDTQYF.

This clonotype was seen more than once but under ten times. The rearrangement joins TRBV19 to TRBJ1-3; D uncertain. The CDR3 totals 19 residues. Between the trimmed V and J ends, which lost 1 base and 4 bases, there was a span of 23 bases. Germline CDR1 and CDR2: LNHDA and SQIVND (reference sequence). CDR3 protein: CASSIVREKVRESGNTIYF. The CDR3 bases are TGTGCCAGTAGTATAGTACGGGAGAAAGTTCGGGAGTCAGGAAACACCATATATTTT.

The J gene is TRBJ2-5, the V gene TRBV5-4; TRBD1 matches 7 bases. Trimming cost V 0 bases and J 6 bases; bases outside gene matches: 5. Germline V lookup: CDR1 SGHNT, CDR2 YYREEE (reference sequence). CDR3 size: 14 residues. DNA of the CDR3: TGTGCCAGCAGCTTGGGGGGACAGCGGCAGACCCAGTACTTC. It codes for CASSLGGQRQTQYF.

There are a few counts of this clonotype. The chain links TRBV2 to TRBJ2-7, with D perhaps TRBD2 (5 bases). Germline CDR1 reads SNHLY; CDR2 reads FYNNEI. Trimming removed 6 bases from V and 2 bases from J, with 17 bases in between. This CDR3 spans 15 amino acids. As DNA, the CDR3 is TGTGCCAGCAGGACCCGTCCCTTAGCGACCTACGAGCAGTACTTC. This sequence encodes CASRTRPLATYEQYF.

This clonotype has at least ten counts. The V gene is TRBV20-1, the J gene TRBJ2-1, with TRBD2 matching 11 bases. Germline V gives CDR1 DFQATT, CDR2 SNEGSKA (reference sequence). There are 16 residues in the CDR3. Trimming removed 0 bases from V and 2 bases from J; junction bases left unmatched: 3. The CDR3 reads CSAREGLAGTYNEQFF. CDR3 sequence (DNA): TGCAGTGCTAGAGAAGGACTAGCGGGTACCTACAATGAGCAGTTCTTC.

This clonotype was detected ten times or more. The genes are TRBV6-5 and TRBJ2-2; the D gene could be TRBD1 or TRBD2 (5 bases each). V was cut by 1 base and J by 3 bases, with 15 bases left in between. This CDR3 is 17 amino acids long. Germline V gene lookup returns CDR1 MNHEY and CDR2 SVGAGI. The CDR3 sequence is CASSYWGTVKDTGELFF. The CDR3, as DNA: TGTGCCAGCAGTTACTGGGGGACGGTCAAGGACACCGGGGAGCTGTTTTTT.

This clonotype was picked up many times. V and J are TRBV20-1 and TRBJ2-1; 9 positions match TRBD2. After removal of 6 bases from V and 2 bases from J, the junction contained 5 bases not matched to a gene. This CDR3 contains 14 residues. Germline-derived CDR1 and CDR2 are DFQATT and SNEGSKA (reference sequence). CDR3 in DNA: TGCAGTGCCGTAGCGGGGGTCCCCTACAATGAGCAGTTCTTC. It specifies CSAVAGVPYNEQFF.

This clonotype was seen ten or more times. The V call is TRBV5-1, the J call TRBJ1-6; 7 bases map to TRBD1. The V gene end was trimmed by 3 bases and the J gene end by 8 bases; junction bases not matched to a gene: 5. This CDR3 is built from 14 residues. Germline V gene sequence: CDR1 SGHRS, CDR2 YFSETQ. The CDR3 is CASSSGTEHSPLHF. The CDR3 coding sequence is TGCGCCAGCAGCTCAGGGACAGAGCATTCACCCCTCCACTTT.

At least ten counts were recorded for this clonotype. The chain carries TRBV20-1 and TRBJ2-7; D is unresolved. CDR1 and CDR2 from the germline V gene are DFQATT and SNEGSKA (reference sequence). The V and J ends lost 4 bases and 2 bases respectively, with 12 bases between them. This CDR3 has 13 amino acids. This chain's CDR3 is CSATRPDTYEQYV. The CDR3 region has the DNA TGCAGTGCTACTCGCCCCGACACCTACGAGCAGTACGTC.

This clonotype was counted many times. V gene TRBV12-3 or TRBV12-4 combines with J gene TRBJ1-4; D may be TRBD1 (6 bases). The V and J ends lost 3 bases and 5 bases respectively, with 10 bases between them. This CDR3 has 14 residues. CDR3 sequence reads: CASSFTGRNEKLFF. The CDR3 bases are TGTGCCAGCAGTTTTACAGGGAGGAATGAAAAACTGTTTTTT.

This clonotype was recorded only once. This chain uses TRBV3-1 with TRBJ1-6; D may be TRBD1 (5 bases). Trimming pared 0 bases from V and 9 bases from J, leaving 15 bases between. The CDR3 spans 16 residues. CDR1 and CDR2 (germline): LGHDT, YNNKEL (reference sequence). The CDR3 is CASSQDSPGSSSPLHF. CDR3 DNA: TGTGCCAGCAGCCAAGATTCGCCAGGGAGCTCTTCACCCCTCCACTTT.

This clonotype has at least ten counts. V usage is TRBV7-8 and J usage is TRBJ1-3; 9 bases line up with TRBD1. V lost 5 bases, J lost 2 bases, and 13 bases stayed unmatched. The CDR3 is 18 amino acids. Germline CDR1 is SGHVS and CDR2 is FQNEAQ. The CDR3 reads CASSARLQGALTGNTIYF. Here the CDR3 DNA reads TGTGCCAGCAGCGCACGACTACAGGGGGCCCTTACTGGAAACACCATATATTTT. Based on the CDR3 plus reference TRBV7-8 and TRBJ1-3, the full variable domain is GAGVSQSPRYKVAKRGQDVALRCDPISGHVSLFWYQQALGQGPEFLTYFQNEAQLDKSGLPSDRFFAERPEGSVSTLKIQRTQQEDSAVYLCASSARLQGALTGNTIYFGEGSWLTVV.

This clonotype was found a few times. The rearrangement joins TRBV20-1 to TRBJ1-1, with D perhaps TRBD1 (5 bases). CDR1 is DFQATT and CDR2 is SNEGSKA in the germline V gene (reference sequence). V was trimmed by 0 bases and J by 4 bases, leaving 15 bases between them. The CDR3 is made up of 15 amino acids. In nucleotides, the CDR3 is TGCAGTGCTAGAGATCCTGGGGCCGGGGTCACTGAAGCTTTCTTT. Amino acid sequence: CSARDPGAGVTEAFF.

This clonotype was counted at least ten times. The chain recombines TRBV19 with TRBJ1-5; no clear D gene. This CDR3 spans 13 amino acids. Germline lookup yields CDR1 LNHDA and CDR2 SQIVND (reference sequence). V gave up 3 bases and J gave up 10 bases, with 13 bases separating them. DNA for the CDR3: TGTGCCAGTAGTATCGCCGCGACGGCTCCCCAGCATTTT. It yields the protein CASSIAATAPQHF.

There are many counts of this clonotype. V and J are TRBV4-2 and TRBJ2-7, with 11 bases fitting TRBD2. Germline CDR1 LGHNA, CDR2 YNFKEQ. The CDR3 totals 16 residues. The V and J ends lost 0 bases and 3 bases, in that order; junction bases with no gene match: 4. DNA for the CDR3: TGTGCCAGCAGCCAAGATAGCGGGGGGGTAAACTACGAGCAGTACTTC. It specifies CASSQDSGGVNYEQYF.

This clonotype came up a few times. The V call is TRBV4-3, the J call TRBJ1-2; D unresolved. V lost 0 bases and J lost 5, with 7 bases in between. Germline values: CDR1 LGHNA, CDR2 YSLEER. The CDR3 is made up of 13 amino acids. The CDR3 spells CASSQDISYGYTF. The CDR3 bases are TGCGCCAGCAGCCAAGACATTTCTTATGGCTACACCTTC.

This clonotype has ten or more counts. This chain uses TRBV6-1 with TRBJ1-5; a weak D match, TRBD1 (6 bases). The CDR3 is 15 amino acids. The germline gives CDR1 MNHNS, CDR2 SASEGT. V dropped 1 base and J dropped 7 bases, with 14 bases sitting between them. The CDR3, as DNA: TGTGCCAGCAGTGAAGTTAGAGGGGGGGAACAGCCCCAGCATTTT. Translation: CASSEVRGGEQPQHF.

This clonotype was detected many times. V usage is TRBV5-1 and J usage is TRBJ2-7; D not certain. The CDR3 length is 14 residues. Trimming took off 0 bases at V and 7 bases at J, with 14 bases between the two ends. CDR1 and CDR2 from the germline V gene are SGHRS and YFSETQ. The chain's CDR3 is CASSLDPALGEQYF. CDR3 in DNA: TGCGCCAGCAGCTTGGATCCAGCCCTCGGGGAGCAGTACTTC.

In nucleotides, the CDR3 is TGTGCCAGCAGCTTAGTGGCGGGGCCCGTCAATGAGCAGTTCTTC. Protein: CASSLVAGPVNEQFF. The chain carries TRBV7-2 and TRBJ2-1, with a weak D call TRBD2 (6 bases). The V gene's germline CDR1 is SGHTA and CDR2 FQGNSA. Trimming shortened V by 1 base and J by 6 bases, and 13 bases separated the two germline ends. The CDR3 has 15 residues.

This clonotype has at least ten counts. This chain links TRBV29-1 with TRBJ1-2; TRBD1 might be the D (5 bases). Germline V gene sequence: CDR1 SQVTM, CDR2 ANQGSEA. V was shortened by 2 bases and J by 2 bases, with 6 bases between the two germline ends. CDR3 length: 12 amino acids. The CDR3 sequence: CSVEWGNYGYTF. The CDR3 coding sequence is TGCAGCGTTGAATGGGGGAACTATGGCTACACCTTC.

V is TRBV7-2 and J is TRBJ1-6, with 7 bases aligning to TRBD1. The CDR3 spans 15 residues. CDR1 and CDR2 (germline): SGHTA, FQGNSA. V shed 5 bases, J shed 7 bases, and the junction held 8 bases outside the gene matches. The chain's CDR3 is CASSPYRGGNSPLHF. In DNA form, the CDR3 reads TGTGCCAGCAGCCCTTACAGGGGTGGCAATTCACCCCTCCACTTT. Complete variable domain (other parts from reference TRBV7-2 and TRBJ1-6): GAGVSQSPSNKVTEKGKDVELRCDPISGHTALYWYRQSLGQGLEFLIYFQGNSAPDKSGLPSDRFSAERTGGSVSTLTIQRTQQEDSAVYLCASSPYRGGNSPLHFGNGTRLTVT.